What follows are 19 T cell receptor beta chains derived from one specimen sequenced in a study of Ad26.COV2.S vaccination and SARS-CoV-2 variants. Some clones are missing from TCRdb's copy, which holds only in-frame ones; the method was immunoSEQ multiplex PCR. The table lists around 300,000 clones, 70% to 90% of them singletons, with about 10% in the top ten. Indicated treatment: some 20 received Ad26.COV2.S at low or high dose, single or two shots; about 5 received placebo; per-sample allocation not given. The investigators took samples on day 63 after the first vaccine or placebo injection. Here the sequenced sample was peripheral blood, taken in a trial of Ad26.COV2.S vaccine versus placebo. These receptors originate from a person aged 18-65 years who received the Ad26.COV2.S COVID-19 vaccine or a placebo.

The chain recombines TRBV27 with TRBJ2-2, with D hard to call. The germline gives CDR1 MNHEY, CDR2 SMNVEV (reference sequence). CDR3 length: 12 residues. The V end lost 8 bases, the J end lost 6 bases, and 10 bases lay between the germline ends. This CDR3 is CASEDGSGELFF. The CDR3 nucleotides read TGTGCCAGCGAGGATGGATCCGGGGAGCTGTTTTTT.

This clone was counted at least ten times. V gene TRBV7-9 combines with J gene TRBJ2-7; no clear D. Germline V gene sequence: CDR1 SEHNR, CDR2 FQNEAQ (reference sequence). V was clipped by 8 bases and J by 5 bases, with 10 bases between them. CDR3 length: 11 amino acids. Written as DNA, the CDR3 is TGTGCCAGCGCCGATTATCACGAGCAGTACTTC. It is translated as CASADYHEQYF.

CDR3 bases: TGTGCCACCAGCAGAGATCACCAGGCCAACACTGAAGCTTTCTTT. Its protein is CATSRDHQANTEAFF. This rearrangement joins TRBV15 to TRBJ1-1; D not certain. V gave up 0 bases and J gave up 2 bases, with 10 bases separating them. Germline V gene data show CDR1 as LNHNV and CDR2 as YYDKDF (reference sequence). The CDR3 contains 15 residues.

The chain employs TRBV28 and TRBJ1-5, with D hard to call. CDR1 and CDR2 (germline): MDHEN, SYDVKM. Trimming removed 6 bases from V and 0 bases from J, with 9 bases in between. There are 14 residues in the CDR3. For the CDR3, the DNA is TGTGCCAGCAGACGTGTGTATAGCAATCAGCCCCAGCATTTT. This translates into CASRRVYSNQPQHF.

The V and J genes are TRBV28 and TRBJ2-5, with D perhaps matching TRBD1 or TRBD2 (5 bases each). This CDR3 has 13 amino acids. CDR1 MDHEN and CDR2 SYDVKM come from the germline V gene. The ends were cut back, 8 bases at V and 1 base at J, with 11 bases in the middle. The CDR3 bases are TGTGCCAGCGGCATTGGGGGCCAAGAGACCCAGTACTTC. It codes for CASGIGGQETQYF. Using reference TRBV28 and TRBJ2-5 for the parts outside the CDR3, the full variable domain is DVKVTQSSRYLVKRTGEKVFLECVQDMDHENMFWYRQDPGLGLRLIYFSYDVKMKEKGDIPEGYSVSREKKERFSLILESASTNQTSMYLCASGIGGQETQYFGPGTRLLVL.

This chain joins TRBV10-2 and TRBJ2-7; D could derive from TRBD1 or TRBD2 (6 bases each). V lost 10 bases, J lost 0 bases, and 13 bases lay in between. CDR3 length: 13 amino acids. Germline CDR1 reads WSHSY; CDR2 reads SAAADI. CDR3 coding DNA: TGCGCCACCGGCGGGACAAGCTCCTACGAGCAGTACTTC. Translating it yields CATGGTSSYEQYF.

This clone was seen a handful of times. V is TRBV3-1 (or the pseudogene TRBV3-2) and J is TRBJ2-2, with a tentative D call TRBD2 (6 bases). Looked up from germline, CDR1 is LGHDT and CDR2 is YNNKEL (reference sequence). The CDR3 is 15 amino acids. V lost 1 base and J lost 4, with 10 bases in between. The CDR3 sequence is CASSQAGESTGELFF. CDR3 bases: TGTGCCAGCAGCCAAGCGGGGGAAAGCACCGGGGAGCTGTTTTTT.

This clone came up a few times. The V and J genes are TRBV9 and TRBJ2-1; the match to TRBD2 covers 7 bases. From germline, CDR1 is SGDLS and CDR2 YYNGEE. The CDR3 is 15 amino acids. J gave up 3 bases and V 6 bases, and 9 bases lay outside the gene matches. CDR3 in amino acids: CASTARDYVYNEQFF. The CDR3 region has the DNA TGTGCCAGCACCGCACGGGACTACGTCTACAATGAGCAGTTCTTC. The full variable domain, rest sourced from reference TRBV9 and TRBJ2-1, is DSGVTQTPKHLITATGQRVTLRCSPRSGDLSVYWYQQSLDQGLQFLIQYYNGEERAKGNILERFSAQQFPDLHSELNLSSLELGDSALYFCASTARDYVYNEQFFGPGTRLTVL.

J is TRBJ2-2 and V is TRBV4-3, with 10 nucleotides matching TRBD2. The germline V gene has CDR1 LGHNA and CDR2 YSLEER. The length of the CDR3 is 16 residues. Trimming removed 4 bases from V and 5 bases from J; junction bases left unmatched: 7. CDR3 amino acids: CASSPSSGSHTGELFF. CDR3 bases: TGCGCCAGCAGCCCATCTAGCGGGAGTCATACCGGGGAGCTGTTTTTT.

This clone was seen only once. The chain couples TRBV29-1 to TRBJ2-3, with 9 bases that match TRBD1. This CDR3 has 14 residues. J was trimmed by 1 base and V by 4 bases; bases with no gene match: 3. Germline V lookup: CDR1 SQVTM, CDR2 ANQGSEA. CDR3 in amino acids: CSVGTGVGTDTQYF. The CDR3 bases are TGCAGCGTTGGGACAGGGGTTGGCACAGATACGCAGTATTTT.

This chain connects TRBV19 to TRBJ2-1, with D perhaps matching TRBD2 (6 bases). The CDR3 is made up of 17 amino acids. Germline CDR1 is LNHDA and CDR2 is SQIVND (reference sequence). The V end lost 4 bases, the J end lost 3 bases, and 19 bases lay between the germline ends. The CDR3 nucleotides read TGTGCCAGTAGTACCTGGAGGGCCCTACAACGCTACAATGAGCAGTTCTTC. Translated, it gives CASSTWRALQRYNEQFF. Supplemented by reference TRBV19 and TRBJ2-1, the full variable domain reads DGGITQSPKYLFRKEGQNVTLSCEQNLNHDAMYWYRQDPGQGLRLIYYSQIVNDFQKGDIAEGYSVSREKKESFPLTVTSAQKNPTAFYLCASSTWRALQRYNEQFFGPGTRLTVL.

Here the CDR3 reads CASSPAPGQGASSWDEQFF. As DNA, the CDR3 is TGTGCCAGCAGCCCTGCCCCGGGGCAGGGGGCATCCTCGTGGGATGAGCAGTTCTTC. The chain is built from TRBV7-3 and TRBJ2-1; 8 positions agree with TRBD1. V trimming: 5 bases; J trimming: 8 bases; junction bases outside the gene matches: 23. In germline, CDR1 is SGHTA, CDR2 FQGTGA. The CDR3 loop spans 19 amino acids. Together with reference TRBV7-3 and TRBJ2-1, the CDR3 gives the full variable domain: GAGVSQTPSNKVTEKGKYVELRCDPISGHTALYWYRQSLGQGPEFLIYFQGTGAADDSGLPNDRFFAVRPEGSVSTLKIQRTERGDSAVYLCASSPAPGQGASSWDEQFFGPGTRLTVL.

The CDR3 coding sequence is TGTGCCAGCAGTTTGTGGATAGCGGGGAAAGAGACCCAGTACTTC. Residues: CASSLWIAGKETQYF. This chain joins TRBV28 and TRBJ2-5, with 8 bases identical to TRBD2. Germline V gene sequence: CDR1 MDHEN, CDR2 SYDVKM. The V gene end was trimmed by 3 bases and the J gene end by 3 bases; junction bases not matched to a gene: 6. This CDR3 is 15 amino acids long.

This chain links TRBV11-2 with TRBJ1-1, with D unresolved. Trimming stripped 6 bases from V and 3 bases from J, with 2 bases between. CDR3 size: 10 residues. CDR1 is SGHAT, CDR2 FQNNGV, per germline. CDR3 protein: CASRDTEAFF. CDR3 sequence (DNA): TGTGCCAGCAGAGACACTGAAGCTTTCTTT.

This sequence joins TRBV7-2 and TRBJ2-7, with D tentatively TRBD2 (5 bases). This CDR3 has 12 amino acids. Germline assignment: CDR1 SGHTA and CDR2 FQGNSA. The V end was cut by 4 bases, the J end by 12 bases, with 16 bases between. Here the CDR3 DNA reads TGTGCCAGCAGCTCCCCCGGTTTGAGGGTGTACTTC. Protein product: CASSSPGLRVYF.

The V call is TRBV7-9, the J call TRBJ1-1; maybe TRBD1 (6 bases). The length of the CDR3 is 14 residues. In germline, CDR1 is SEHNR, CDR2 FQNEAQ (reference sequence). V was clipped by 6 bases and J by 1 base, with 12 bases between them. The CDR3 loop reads CASSPQTGNTEAFF. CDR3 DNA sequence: TGTGCCAGCAGTCCGCAGACAGGGAACACTGAAGCTTTCTTT.

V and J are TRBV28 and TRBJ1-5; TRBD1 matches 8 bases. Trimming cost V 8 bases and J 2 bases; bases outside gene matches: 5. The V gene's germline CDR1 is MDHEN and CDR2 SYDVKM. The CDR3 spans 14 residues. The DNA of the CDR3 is TGTGCCAGCTGTTCGGGACAGGGCAATCAGCCCCAGCATTTT. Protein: CASCSGQGNQPQHF.

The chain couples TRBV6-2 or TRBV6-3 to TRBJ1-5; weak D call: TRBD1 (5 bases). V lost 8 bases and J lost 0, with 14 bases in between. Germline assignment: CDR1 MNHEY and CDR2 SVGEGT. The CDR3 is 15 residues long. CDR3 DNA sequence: TGTGCCAGCGGCCCGGGACGTCTTAGCAATCAGCCCCAGCATTTT. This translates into CASGPGRLSNQPQHF.

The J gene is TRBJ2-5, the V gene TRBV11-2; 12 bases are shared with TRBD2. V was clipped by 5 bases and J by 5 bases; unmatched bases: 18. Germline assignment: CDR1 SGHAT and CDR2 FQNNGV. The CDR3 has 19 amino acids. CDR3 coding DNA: TGTGCCAGCAGCACCCGACTAGCGGGAGCTCATCTCCAAAGGGAGACCCAGTACTTC. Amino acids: CASSTRLAGAHLQRETQYF.